This TCR beta chain appears in the sequencing data of a study of OX40 agonist ivuxolimab in advanced cancers. Study-level information: The drug used for patients, ivuxolimab, was an agonistic anti-OX40 (CD134) antibody. Antecedent anti-PD-1, anti-PD-L1 or anti-CTLA-4 therapy was permissible, with over 35% having received some.

This clone is termed medium-sized. Trimming removed 0 bases from V and 9 bases from J, with 15 bases in between. The CDR3 contains 15 residues. Germline lookup yields CDR1 MGHRA and CDR2 YSYEKL. The table came from immunoSEQ multiplex PCR; TCRdb's copy has only in-frame clones and leaves some out. The data hold about 26,000 clones, with 85% to 90% observed a single time. The sample was CD4+ or CD8+ T cells sorted from blood, taken in a trial of the OX40 agonist ivuxolimab. This rearrangement joins TRBV4-1 to TRBJ1-5; D possibly corresponds to TRBD1 (6 bases). The sequence was collected from an adult with an advanced solid tumor such as melanoma, head and neck, liver or kidney cancer. The CDR3, as DNA: TGCGCCAGCAGCCAAGAGACGGGGGAAGGGGGGCCCCAGCATTTT. Amino acid sequence: CASSQETGEGGPQHF.